This T cell receptor beta chain was documented in a study of vaccination effects on CD4 cells after COVID-19. With regard to this clone: Its cognate antigen is unknown.

ViraFEST used viral peptide pools to expand antigen-specific CD4+ T cells before sequencing. It was after 10 days of culture that CD4+ T cells were isolated. PCR showed that the person got SARS-CoV-2 infection at some point between March and December 2020. Two-dose vaccination with either BNT162b2 or mRNA-1273 was given to the participants. Generated by immunoSEQ multiplex PCR, the TCRdb table keeps only in-frame clones and is missing some. The profile covers roughly 16,000 clones, with about 74% appearing a single time and roughly 20% taken by the ten largest. The sequence derives from a human donor who had a prior SARS-CoV-2 infection. Specimen: CD4+ T cells from PBMCs cultured with SARS-CoV-2 spike peptides, collected after COVID-19 vaccination.

CDR3 amino acids: CASSPVSGGTGELFF. Written as DNA, the CDR3 is TGTGCCAGCAGCCCCGTTTCAGGGGGAACCGGGGAGCTGTTTTTT. This sequence joins TRBV11-3 and TRBJ2-2; 7 bases are a match to TRBD1. Trimming at V came to 5 bases and at J to 5 bases, leaving 8 bases not matched to a gene. Germline V gene lookup returns CDR1 SGHNT and CDR2 YENEEA. The CDR3 runs to 15 residues.